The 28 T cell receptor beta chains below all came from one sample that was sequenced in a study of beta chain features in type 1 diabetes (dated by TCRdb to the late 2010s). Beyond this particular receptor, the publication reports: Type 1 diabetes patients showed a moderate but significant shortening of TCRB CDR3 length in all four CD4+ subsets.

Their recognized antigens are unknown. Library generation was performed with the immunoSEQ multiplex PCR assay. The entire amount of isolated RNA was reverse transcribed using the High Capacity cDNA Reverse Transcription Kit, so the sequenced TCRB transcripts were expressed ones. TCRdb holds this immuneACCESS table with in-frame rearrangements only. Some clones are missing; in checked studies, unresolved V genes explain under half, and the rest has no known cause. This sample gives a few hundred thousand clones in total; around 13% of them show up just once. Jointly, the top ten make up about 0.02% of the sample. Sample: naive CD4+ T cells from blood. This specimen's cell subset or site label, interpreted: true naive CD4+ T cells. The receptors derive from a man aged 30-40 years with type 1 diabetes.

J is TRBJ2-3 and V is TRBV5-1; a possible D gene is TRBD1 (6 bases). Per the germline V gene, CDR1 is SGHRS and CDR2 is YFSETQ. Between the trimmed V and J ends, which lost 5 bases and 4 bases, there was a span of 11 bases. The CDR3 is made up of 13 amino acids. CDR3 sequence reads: CASRDGQSDTQYF. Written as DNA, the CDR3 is TGCGCCAGCAGAGATGGACAGTCAGATACGCAGTATTTT.

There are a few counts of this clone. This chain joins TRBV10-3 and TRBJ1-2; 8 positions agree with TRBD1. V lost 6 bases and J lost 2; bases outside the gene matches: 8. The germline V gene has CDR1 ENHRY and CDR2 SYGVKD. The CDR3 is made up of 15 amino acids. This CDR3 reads CAISLDREANYGYTF. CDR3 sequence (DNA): TGTGCCATCAGCCTGGACAGGGAGGCAAACTATGGCTACACCTTC.

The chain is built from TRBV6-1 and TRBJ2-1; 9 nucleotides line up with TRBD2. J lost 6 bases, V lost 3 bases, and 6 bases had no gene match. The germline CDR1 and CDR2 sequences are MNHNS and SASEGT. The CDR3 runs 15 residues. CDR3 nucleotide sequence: TGTGCCAGCAGTGATGGCGGGGGGGGGTTCAATGAGCAGTTCTTC. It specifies CASSDGGGGFNEQFF.

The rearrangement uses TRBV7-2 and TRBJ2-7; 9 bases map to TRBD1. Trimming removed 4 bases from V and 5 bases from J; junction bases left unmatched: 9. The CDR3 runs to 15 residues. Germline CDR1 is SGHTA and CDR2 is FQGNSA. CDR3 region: CASSSTGTGRDEQYF. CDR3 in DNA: TGTGCCAGCAGCTCAACCGGGACAGGGAGGGACGAGCAGTACTTC.

CDR3 region: CASSKVGLASTGELFF. The CDR3 DNA reads TGTGCCAGCTCGAAAGTGGGACTAGCTTCCACCGGGGAGCTGTTTTTT. The chain employs TRBV5-4 and TRBJ2-2, with 9 bases lining up with TRBD2. Germline V gene sequence: CDR1 SGHNT, CDR2 YYREEE (reference sequence). The CDR3 is made up of 16 amino acids. Trimming took 7 bases from V and 4 from J; bases not matched to a gene: 11.

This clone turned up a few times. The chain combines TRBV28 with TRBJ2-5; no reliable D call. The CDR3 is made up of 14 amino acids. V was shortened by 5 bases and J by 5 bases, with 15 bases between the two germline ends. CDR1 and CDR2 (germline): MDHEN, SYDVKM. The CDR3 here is CASSPNPRFETQYF. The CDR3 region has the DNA TGTGCCAGCAGTCCTAACCCACGCTTTGAGACCCAGTACTTC.

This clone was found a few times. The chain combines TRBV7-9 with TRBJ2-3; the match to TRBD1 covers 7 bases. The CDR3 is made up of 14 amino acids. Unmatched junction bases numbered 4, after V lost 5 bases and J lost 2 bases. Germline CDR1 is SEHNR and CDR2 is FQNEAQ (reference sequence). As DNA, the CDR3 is TGTGCCAGCAGCCTCGGGACAGACACAGATACGCAGTATTTT. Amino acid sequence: CASSLGTDTDTQYF.

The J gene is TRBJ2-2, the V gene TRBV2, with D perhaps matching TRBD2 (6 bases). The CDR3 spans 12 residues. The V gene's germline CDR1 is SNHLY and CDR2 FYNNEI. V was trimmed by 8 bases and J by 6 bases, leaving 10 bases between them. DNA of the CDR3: TGTGCCAGCCGGGGGTACGCCGGGGAGCTGTTTTTT. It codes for CASRGYAGELFF.

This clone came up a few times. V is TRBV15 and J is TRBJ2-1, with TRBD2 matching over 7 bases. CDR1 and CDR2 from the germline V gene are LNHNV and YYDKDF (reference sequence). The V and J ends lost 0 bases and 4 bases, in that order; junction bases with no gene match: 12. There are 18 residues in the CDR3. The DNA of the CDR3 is TGTGCCACCAGCAGAGATCCCCCGACTAGCAGTACGTACAATGAGCAGTTCTTC. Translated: CATSRDPPTSSTYNEQFF.

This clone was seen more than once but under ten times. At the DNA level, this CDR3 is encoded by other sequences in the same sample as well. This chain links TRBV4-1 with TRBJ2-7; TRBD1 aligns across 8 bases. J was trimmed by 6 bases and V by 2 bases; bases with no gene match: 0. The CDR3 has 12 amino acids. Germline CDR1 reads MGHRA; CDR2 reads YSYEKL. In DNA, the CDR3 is TGCGCCAGCAGCCAAACAGGGGGCGAGCAGTACTTC. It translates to CASSQTGGEQYF.

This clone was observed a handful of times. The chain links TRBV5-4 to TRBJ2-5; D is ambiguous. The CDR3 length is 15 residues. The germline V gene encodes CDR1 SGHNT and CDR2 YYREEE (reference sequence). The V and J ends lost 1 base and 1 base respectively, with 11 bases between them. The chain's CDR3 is CASSLKLGTQETQYF. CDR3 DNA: TGTGCCAGCAGCTTGAAATTGGGCACCCAAGAGACCCAGTACTTC.

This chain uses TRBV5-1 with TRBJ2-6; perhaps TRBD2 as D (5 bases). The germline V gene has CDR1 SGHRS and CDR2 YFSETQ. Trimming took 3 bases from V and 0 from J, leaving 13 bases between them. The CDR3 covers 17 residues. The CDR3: CASSYGLTVSGANVLTF. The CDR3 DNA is TGCGCCAGCAGCTACGGACTGACGGTCTCTGGGGCCAACGTCCTGACTTTC.

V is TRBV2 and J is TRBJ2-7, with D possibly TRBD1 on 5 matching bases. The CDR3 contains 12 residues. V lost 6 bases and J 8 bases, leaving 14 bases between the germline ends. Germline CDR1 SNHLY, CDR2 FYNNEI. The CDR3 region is CASSGDRNKQYF. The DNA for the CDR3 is TGTGCCAGCAGCGGCGACAGAAACAAGCAGTACTTC.

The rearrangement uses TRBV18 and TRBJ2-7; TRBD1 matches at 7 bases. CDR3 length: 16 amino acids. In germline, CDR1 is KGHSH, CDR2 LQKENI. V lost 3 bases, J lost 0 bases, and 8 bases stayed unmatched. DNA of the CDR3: TGTGCCAGCTCACCGCGGACAGGCGACTTCTCCTACGAGCAGTACTTC. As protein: CASSPRTGDFSYEQYF. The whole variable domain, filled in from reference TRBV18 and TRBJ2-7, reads NAGVMQNPRHLVRRRGQEARLRCSPMKGHSHVYWYRQLPEEGLKFMVYLQKENIIDESGMPKERFSAEFPKEGPSILRIQQVVRGDSAAYFCASSPRTGDFSYEQYFGPGTRLTVT.

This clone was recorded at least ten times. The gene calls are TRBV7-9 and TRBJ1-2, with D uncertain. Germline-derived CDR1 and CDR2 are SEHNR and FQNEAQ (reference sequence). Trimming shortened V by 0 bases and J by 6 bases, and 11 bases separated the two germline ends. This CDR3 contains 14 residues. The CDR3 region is CASSLAQRIDGYTF. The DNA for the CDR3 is TGTGCCAGCAGCTTAGCGCAGAGGATCGATGGCTACACCTTC.

This CDR3 reads CASSQAGTSGDTQYF. In DNA form, the CDR3 reads TGCGCCAGCAGCCAAGCCGGGACTAGCGGAGATACGCAGTATTTT. V is TRBV4-1 and J is TRBJ2-3; TRBD2 aligns across 11 bases. Germline CDR1 and CDR2: MGHRA and YSYEKL. V gave up 1 base and J gave up 5 bases; unmatched junction bases: 2. This CDR3 contains 15 residues.

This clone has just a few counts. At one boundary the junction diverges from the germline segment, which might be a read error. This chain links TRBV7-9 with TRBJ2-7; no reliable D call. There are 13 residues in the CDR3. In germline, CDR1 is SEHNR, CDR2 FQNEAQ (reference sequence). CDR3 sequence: CASRLAYSYEQYF. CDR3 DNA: TGTGCCAGCAGGTTAGCTTATTCCTACGAGCAGTACTTC.

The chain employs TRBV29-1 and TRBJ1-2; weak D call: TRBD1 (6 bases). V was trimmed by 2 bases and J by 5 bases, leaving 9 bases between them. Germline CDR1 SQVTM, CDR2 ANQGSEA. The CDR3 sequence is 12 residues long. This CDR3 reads CSVEWDKYGYTF. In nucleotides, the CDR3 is TGCAGCGTTGAATGGGACAAATATGGCTACACCTTC.

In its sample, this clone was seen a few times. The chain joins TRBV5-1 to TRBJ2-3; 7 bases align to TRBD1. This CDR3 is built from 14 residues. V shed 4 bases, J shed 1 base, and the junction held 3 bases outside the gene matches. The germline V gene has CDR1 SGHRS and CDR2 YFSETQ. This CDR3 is CASSAGQGTDTQYF. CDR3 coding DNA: TGCGCCAGCAGCGCAGGACAGGGCACAGATACGCAGTATTTT.

As DNA, the CDR3 is TGTGCCAGCAGTGAACGGAGCAACTATGGCTACACCTTC. Translation gives CASSERSNYGYTF. The chain employs TRBV2 and TRBJ1-2; D not certain. This CDR3 spans 13 amino acids. Germline CDR1 is SNHLY and CDR2 is FYNNEI. V shed 2 bases and J shed 2 bases, with 6 bases lying between them. Drawing the rest from reference TRBV2 and TRBJ1-2, the complete variable domain is EPEVTQTPSHQVTQMGQEVILRCVPISNHLYFYWYRQILGQKVEFLVSFYNNEISEKSEIFDDQFSVERPDGSNFTLKIRSTKLEDSAMYFCASSERSNYGYTFGSGTRLTVV.

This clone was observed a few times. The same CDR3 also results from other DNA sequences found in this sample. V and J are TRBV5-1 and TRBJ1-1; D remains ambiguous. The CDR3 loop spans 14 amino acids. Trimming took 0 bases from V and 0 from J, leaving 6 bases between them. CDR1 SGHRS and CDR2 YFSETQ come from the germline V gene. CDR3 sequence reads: CASSLDSLNTEAFF. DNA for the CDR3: TGCGCCAGCAGCTTGGACAGTTTGAACACTGAAGCTTTCTTT.

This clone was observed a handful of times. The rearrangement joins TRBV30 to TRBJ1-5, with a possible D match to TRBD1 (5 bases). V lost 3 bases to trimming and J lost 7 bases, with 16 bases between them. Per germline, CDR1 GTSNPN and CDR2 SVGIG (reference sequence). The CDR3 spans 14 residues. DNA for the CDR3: TGTGCCTGGAGCCGGGACTCACCTGGACAGCCCCAGCATTTT. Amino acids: CAWSRDSPGQPQHF.

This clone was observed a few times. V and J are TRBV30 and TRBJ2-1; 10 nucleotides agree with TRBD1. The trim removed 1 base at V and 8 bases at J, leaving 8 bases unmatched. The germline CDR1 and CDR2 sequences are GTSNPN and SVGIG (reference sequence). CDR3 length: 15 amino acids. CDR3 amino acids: CAWSAGTGEADEQFF. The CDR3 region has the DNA TGTGCCTGGAGTGCCGGGACAGGGGAGGCCGATGAGCAGTTCTTC. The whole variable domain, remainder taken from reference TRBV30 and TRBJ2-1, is SQTIHQWPATLVQPVGSPLSLECTVEGTSNPNLYWYRQAAGRGLQLLFYSVGIGQISSEVPQNLSASRPQDRQFILSSKKLLLSDSGFYLCAWSAGTGEADEQFFGPGTRLTVL.

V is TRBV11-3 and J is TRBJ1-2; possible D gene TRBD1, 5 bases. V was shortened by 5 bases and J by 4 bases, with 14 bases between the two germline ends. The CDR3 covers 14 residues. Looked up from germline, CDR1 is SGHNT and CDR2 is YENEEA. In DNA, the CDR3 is TGTGCCAGCAGCAAAGACCAGGGCGTCTATGGCTACACCTTC. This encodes CASSKDQGVYGYTF.

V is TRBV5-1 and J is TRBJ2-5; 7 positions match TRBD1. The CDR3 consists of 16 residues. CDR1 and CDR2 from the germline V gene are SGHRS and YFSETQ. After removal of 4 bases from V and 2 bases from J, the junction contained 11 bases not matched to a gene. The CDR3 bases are TGCGCCAGCAGCCTGACAGGGAGTAGGCTTCAAGAGACCCAGTACTTC. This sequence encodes CASSLTGSRLQETQYF.

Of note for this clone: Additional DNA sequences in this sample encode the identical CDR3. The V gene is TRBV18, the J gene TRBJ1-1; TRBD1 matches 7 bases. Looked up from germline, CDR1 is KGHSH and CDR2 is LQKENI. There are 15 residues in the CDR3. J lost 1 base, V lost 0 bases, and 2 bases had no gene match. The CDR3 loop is CASSPPTGANTEAFF. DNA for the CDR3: TGTGCCAGCTCACCACCCACAGGGGCGAACACTGAAGCTTTCTTT.

The CDR3 DNA sequence: TGTGCCTGGAGTGCAGTGACAGGACCCTACACCTTC. Its protein is CAWSAVTGPYTF. The chain uses TRBV30 and TRBJ1-2, with a tentative D call TRBD1 (6 bases). Germline assignment: CDR1 GTSNPN and CDR2 SVGIG (reference sequence). The CDR3 consists of 12 residues. Trimming cost V 1 base and J 10 bases, with 13 bases left between them.

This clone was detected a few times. DNA of the CDR3: TGTGCCAGCAGCTCGGATGGACTTAGCAATCAGCCCCAGCATTTT. Translating it yields CASSSDGLSNQPQHF. The V gene is TRBV5-5, the J gene TRBJ1-5; D gene uncertain. Germline loops: CDR1 SGHKS, CDR2 YYEKEE (reference sequence). V lost 3 bases to trimming and J lost 0 bases, with 10 bases between them. This CDR3 region has 15 residues.